The 13 T cell receptor beta chains below all came from one sample that was sequenced in a study of blood T cell repertoires in COVID-19 (dated by TCRdb to the early 2020s). Library preparation used the immunoSEQ multiplex PCR assay. Drawn from immuneACCESS, this table holds only the in-frame rearrangements with V and J called that TCRdb kept. Clones are partly lost; checked studies trace under half to an unresolved V gene and leave the rest unexplained. In this sample the table shows about 160,000 clones, more than 80% of which occur a single time. About an eighth of the sample rests with the top ten. Sequenced: peripheral blood. Source of these receptors: a man aged 18 to 35 with COVID-19, enrolled during active disease.

The rearrangement joins TRBV6-5 to TRBJ2-7, with D perhaps TRBD1 (5 bases). This CDR3 is built from 15 residues. V was cut by 0 bases and J by 4 bases, with 13 bases left in between. Germline V gene lookup returns CDR1 MNHEY and CDR2 SVGAGI. CDR3 nucleotides: TGTGCCAGCAGTTACTCCCTCGCCCGGACATACGAGCAGTACTTC. Translated, it gives CASSYSLARTYEQYF.

This clone was counted a single time. The chain joins TRBV7-3 to TRBJ2-3; D is unresolved. The CDR3 is made up of 14 amino acids. Germline-derived CDR1 and CDR2 are SGHTA and FQGTGA. Trimming removed 1 base at V and 3 bases at J, with 8 bases between. The CDR3 DNA follows: TGTGCCAGCAGCTTAAGTAGCCCAACAGATACGCAGTATTTT. It translates to CASSLSSPTDTQYF.

This clone was seen a single time. The gene calls are TRBV4-1 and TRBJ1-6; D ambiguous. Germline CDR1 is MGHRA and CDR2 is YSYEKL. Trimming removed 2 bases at V and 11 bases at J, with 13 bases between. This CDR3 region has 14 residues. This CDR3 is CASSQINSGTPLHF. The CDR3 bases are TGCGCCAGCAGCCAAATTAACAGCGGGACACCCCTCCACTTT.

This clone was seen at least ten times. This chain uses TRBV2 with TRBJ2-2, with TRBD1 as a possible D gene (6 bases). CDR3 length: 14 residues. Germline CDR1 SNHLY, CDR2 FYNNEI. V was cut by 6 bases and J by 1 base, with 9 bases left in between. The CDR3 bases are TGTGCCAGCAGATCGGGACAGAACACCGGGGAGCTGTTTTTT. This codes for CASRSGQNTGELFF.

The genes are TRBV7-8 and TRBJ2-2, with D possibly matching TRBD2 (7 bases). Germline V gene data show CDR1 as SGHVS and CDR2 as FQNEAQ. Between the trimmed V and J ends, which lost 2 bases and 3 bases, there was a span of 10 bases. The CDR3 length is 15 residues. The CDR3 sequence is CASSLRGGDTGELFF. The CDR3 DNA sequence: TGTGCCAGCAGCTTAAGGGGGGGAGACACCGGGGAGCTGTTTTTT.

CDR3 loop: CASFGIAGGSYNEQFF. The CDR3 DNA reads TGTGCCAGCTTCGGTATAGCGGGAGGCTCCTACAATGAGCAGTTCTTC. The chain has TRBV28 and TRBJ2-1; 10 bases agree with TRBD2. V dropped 8 bases and J dropped 0; count of bases not matched to a gene: 7. This CDR3 is 16 amino acids long. Germline V gene lookup returns CDR1 MDHEN and CDR2 SYDVKM.

The chain recombines TRBV5-6 with TRBJ2-1; 11 bases are a match to TRBD2. In germline, CDR1 is SGHDT, CDR2 YYEEEE. Trimming removed 0 bases from V and 7 bases from J; junction bases left unmatched: 6. The CDR3 loop spans 16 amino acids. CDR3 sequence reads: CASSLGLAGFVNEQFF. The CDR3, as DNA: TGTGCCAGCAGCTTGGGACTAGCGGGATTTGTTAATGAGCAGTTCTTC.

This clone was found a few times. The chain is built from TRBV6-2 or TRBV6-3 and TRBJ2-3; D possibly corresponds to TRBD2 (5 bases). Germline CDR1 is MNHEY and CDR2 is SVGEGT. The CDR3 loop spans 13 amino acids. The V end was cut by 2 bases, the J end by 2 bases, with 5 bases between. The CDR3, as DNA: TGTGCCAGCAGTTACCGGGACACAGATACGCAGTATTTT. This encodes CASSYRDTDTQYF.

This CDR3 reads CAWGQGYGNTIYF. In nucleotides, the CDR3 is TGTGCCTGGGGACAGGGGTACGGAAACACCATATATTTT. The rearrangement uses TRBV30 and TRBJ1-3; 9 bases are shared with TRBD1. Germline assignment: CDR1 GTSNPN and CDR2 SVGIG (reference sequence). This CDR3 has 13 amino acids. Trimming cost V 5 bases and J 4 bases; bases outside gene matches: 3.

This chain joins TRBV6-5 and TRBJ2-5, with 9 bases aligning to TRBD2. Trimming at V came to 4 bases and at J to 5 bases, leaving 5 bases not matched to a gene. CDR3 length: 14 amino acids. CDR1 and CDR2 (germline): MNHEY, SVGAGI. Here the CDR3 reads CASSSSGRWETQYF. In nucleotides, the CDR3 is TGTGCCAGCAGTTCAAGCGGGAGGTGGGAGACCCAGTACTTC.

The chain employs TRBV18 and TRBJ2-5, with D possibly matching TRBD1 (6 bases). Germline loops: CDR1 KGHSH, CDR2 LQKENI. CDR3 length equals 18 residues. Trimming took 2 bases from V and 2 from J, leaving 21 bases between them. The CDR3 DNA follows: TGTGCCAGCTCACCAGTACTTAGACAGGTTAGGGGACAAGAGACCCAGTACTTC. Translated: CASSPVLRQVRGQETQYF. Combining the CDR3 with reference TRBV18 and TRBJ2-5 gives the whole variable domain NAGVMQNPRHLVRRRGQEARLRCSPMKGHSHVYWYRQLPEEGLKFMVYLQKENIIDESGMPKERFSAEFPKEGPSILRIQQVVRGDSAAYFCASSPVLRQVRGQETQYFGPGTRLLVL.

This sequence joins TRBV3-1 (or the pseudogene TRBV3-2) and TRBJ2-7, with 11 bases that match TRBD1. V shed 2 bases and J 9 bases; nucleotides not matched to a gene: 3. This CDR3 has 13 amino acids. The germline V gene has CDR1 LGHDT and CDR2 YNNKEL (reference sequence). The CDR3 loop reads CASSQTDRGRQYF. As DNA, the CDR3 is TGTGCCAGCAGCCAAACGGACAGGGGGCGGCAGTACTTC.

The gene calls are TRBV5-5 and TRBJ1-3, with 7 bases matching TRBD1. Germline V gives CDR1 SGHKS, CDR2 YYEKEE (reference sequence). Unmatched junction bases numbered 7, after V lost 4 bases and J lost 0 bases. CDR3 length: 16 amino acids. The chain's CDR3 is CASSPRQGPSGNTIYF. In DNA, the CDR3 is TGTGCCAGCAGCCCGAGACAGGGCCCCTCTGGAAACACCATATATTTT. The full variable domain, rest sourced from reference TRBV5-5 and TRBJ1-3, is DAGVTQSPTHLIKTRGQQVTLRCSPISGHKSVSWYQQVLGQGPQFIFQYYEKEERGRGNFPDRFSARQFPNYSSELNVNALLLGDSALYLCASSPRQGPSGNTIYFGEGSWLTVV.